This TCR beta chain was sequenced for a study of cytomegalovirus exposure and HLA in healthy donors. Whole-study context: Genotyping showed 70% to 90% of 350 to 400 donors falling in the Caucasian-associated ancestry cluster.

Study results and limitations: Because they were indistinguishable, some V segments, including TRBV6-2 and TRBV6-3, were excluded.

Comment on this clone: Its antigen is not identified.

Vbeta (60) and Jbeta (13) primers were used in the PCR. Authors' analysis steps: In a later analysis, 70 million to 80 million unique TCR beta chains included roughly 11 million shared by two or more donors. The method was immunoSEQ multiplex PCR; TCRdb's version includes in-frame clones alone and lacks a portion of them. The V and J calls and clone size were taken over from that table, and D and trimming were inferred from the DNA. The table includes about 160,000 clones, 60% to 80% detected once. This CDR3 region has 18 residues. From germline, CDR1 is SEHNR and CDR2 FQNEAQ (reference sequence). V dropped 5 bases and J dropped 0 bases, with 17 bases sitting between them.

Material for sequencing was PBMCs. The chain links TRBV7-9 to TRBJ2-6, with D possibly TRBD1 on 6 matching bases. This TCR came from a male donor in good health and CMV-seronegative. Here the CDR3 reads CASSATGYGVSGANVLTF. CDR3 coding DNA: TGTGCCAGCAGCGCCACAGGGTATGGAGTCTCTGGGGCCAACGTCCTGACTTTC.